This TCR beta chain comes out of a study of blood T cells in healthy people across ages. A second PCR of roughly 6 to 12 cycles used a sample-barcoded 5' primer and a J-beta primer mix. TCRdb reanalysed the 5' RACE reads using MiXCR and keeps one entry per CDR3 protein. The sample lists over 1.5 million distinct CDR3 sequences; roughly 52% were seen once. Trimming removed 1 base from V and 7 bases from J, with 16 bases in between. CDR1 is KGHSH and CDR2 is LQKENI in the germline V gene. The CDR3 spans 15 residues. For every donor, a draw yielded roughly 9.3 milliliters of peripheral blood. V gene TRBV18 combines with J gene TRBJ1-2, with a weak D call TRBD1 (5 bases). This clonotype originated in a middle-aged woman in good health. The sequenced sample was blood. The CDR3 DNA is TGTGCCAGCTCACCACGGGACGCCGAATCCGGTGGCTACACCTTC. It is translated as CASSPRDAESGGYTF.